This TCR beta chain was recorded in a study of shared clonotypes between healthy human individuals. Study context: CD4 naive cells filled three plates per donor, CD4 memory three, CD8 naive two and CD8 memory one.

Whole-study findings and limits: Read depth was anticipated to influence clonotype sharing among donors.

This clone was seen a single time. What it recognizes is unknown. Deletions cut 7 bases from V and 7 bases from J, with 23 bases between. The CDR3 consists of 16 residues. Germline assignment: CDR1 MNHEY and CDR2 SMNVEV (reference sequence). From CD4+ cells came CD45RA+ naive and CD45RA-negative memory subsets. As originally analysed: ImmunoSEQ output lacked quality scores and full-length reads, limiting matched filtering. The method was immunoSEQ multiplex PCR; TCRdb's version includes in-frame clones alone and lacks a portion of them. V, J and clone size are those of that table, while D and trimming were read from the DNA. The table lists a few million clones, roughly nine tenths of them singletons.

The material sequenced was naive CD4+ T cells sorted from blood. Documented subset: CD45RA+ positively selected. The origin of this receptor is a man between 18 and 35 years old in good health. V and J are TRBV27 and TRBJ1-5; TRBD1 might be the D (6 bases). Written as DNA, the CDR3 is TGTGCCAGCAAACCCTGGGGGGCCCAATCTTTCCAGCCCCAGCATTTT. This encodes CASKPWGAQSFQPQHF.